This TCR beta chain was sequenced during a study of tumor-infiltrating lymphocytes in primary liver carcinoma. Study conclusions and caveats: Against blood, tumors held a significantly higher top-250-clone fraction (p = 0.039). There was no comparison of CD4+ and CD8+ repertoires, as samples were bulk unsorted.

The authors took blood RNA from unsorted whole blood and also extracted germline DNA. A sample of about 4.2 milliliters of peripheral blood was taken before surgery. From 400 to 550 ng total RNA, TCR beta cDNA was generated with a primer in the constant region. Libraries covering TCR beta were generated through three nested multiplex PCR rounds (using a slightly modified ARM-PCR). For approximately 10 cycles apiece, the opening two PCR rounds ran with TRBV1-TRBV30 forward primers and a C-beta reverse primer. TCRdb re-called the multiplex PCR reads through MiXCR, storing one row per CDR3 protein. Among 150,000 to 200,000 distinct CDR3 sequences listed, 50% to 75% were seen once. CDR3 size: 17 residues. CDR1 and CDR2 from the germline V gene are ENHRY and SYGVKD. Trimming left V 0 bases short and J 5 bases short, with 17 bases between. This clonotype occurred a few times. The antigen is not known.

This sequence originates from a man aged 40-55 years with primary liver carcinoma and hepatitis B virus infection. The sequenced material came from peripheral blood. The genes are TRBV10-3 and TRBJ1-5; unclear D gene. DNA of the CDR3: TGTGCCATCAGTGAGTCGGAAGGGAGATTGTGGGATCAGCCCCAGCATTTT. It specifies CAISESEGRLWDQPQHF.